These 22 T cell receptor beta chains share one sample of origin, sequenced in a study of blood T cell repertoires in COVID-19. Assay: immunoSEQ multiplex PCR; the TCRdb copy retains only in-frame clones and omits some. The profile shows 80,000 to 100,000 clones, more than 65% of them singletons. Sequencing used peripheral blood. These receptors were taken from a man aged 55-75 years with acute or convalescent COVID-19.

V and J are TRBV27 and TRBJ1-5; the match to TRBD1 covers 7 bases. CDR3 length: 15 residues. The J segment lost 2 bases and the V segment lost 2 bases, leaving 3 bases of the junction unmatched. Germline loops: CDR1 MNHEY, CDR2 SMNVEV (reference sequence). The CDR3 DNA is TGTGCCAGCAGTTTAGGAGGGGGCGGCAATCAGCCCCAGCATTTT. Protein product: CASSLGGGGNQPQHF.

The CDR3 protein is CASSEVRNTDTQYF. DNA for the CDR3: TGTGCCAGCAGTGAAGTGAGGAACACAGATACGCAGTATTTT. The gene calls are TRBV6-1 and TRBJ2-3; D ambiguous. CDR1 MNHNS and CDR2 SASEGT come from the germline V gene. The CDR3 is 14 residues long. Trimming took 1 base from V and 2 from J, leaving 7 bases between them.

This chain connects TRBV19 to TRBJ2-7, with 7 bases that match TRBD1. The trim removed 6 bases at V and 0 bases at J, leaving 11 bases unmatched. CDR3 size: 16 residues. Germline CDR1 is LNHDA and CDR2 is SQIVND (reference sequence). The CDR3 DNA sequence: TGTGCCAGTAGACACAATAACTGGGACAGCTCCTACGAGCAGTACTTC. Its protein product is CASRHNNWDSSYEQYF.

The chain has TRBV30 and TRBJ1-1; D is perhaps TRBD1 (6 bases). The V end lost 5 bases, the J end lost 0 bases, and 13 bases lay between the germline ends. The germline CDR1 and CDR2 sequences are GTSNPN and SVGIG (reference sequence). The CDR3 is 14 residues long. The CDR3 DNA follows: TGTGCCTGGGGTTTGGGACAAGTGAACACTGAAGCTTTCTTT. It translates to CAWGLGQVNTEAFF.

This chain uses TRBV4-3 with TRBJ2-2; no reliable D call. The CDR3 has 12 residues. Trimming shortened V by 2 bases and J by 7 bases, and 5 bases separated the two germline ends. Germline V gene data show CDR1 as LGHNA and CDR2 as YSLEER. The chain's CDR3 is CASSQKYGELFF. For the CDR3, the DNA is TGCGCCAGCAGCCAAAAATACGGGGAGCTGTTTTTT.

The CDR3 spells CASRRIQDNEQFF. CDR3 DNA: TGTGCCAGCAGACGGATACAGGACAATGAGCAGTTCTTC. The rearrangement uses TRBV11-2 and TRBJ2-1, with D tentatively TRBD1 (5 bases). The germline gives CDR1 SGHAT, CDR2 FQNNGV. The V and J ends lost 6 bases and 5 bases respectively, with 11 bases between them. CDR3 length: 13 amino acids.

This rearrangement joins TRBV27 to TRBJ1-5; 8 bases agree with TRBD1. The ends lost 4 bases at V and 7 bases at J; junction bases unmatched: 12. The CDR3 spans 16 residues. From germline, CDR1 is MNHEY and CDR2 SMNVEV (reference sequence). The CDR3: CASSSGTGGFWQPQHF. The DNA of the CDR3 is TGTGCCAGCAGTTCCGGGACAGGTGGGTTTTGGCAGCCCCAGCATTTT.

This clone occurred once. The CDR3 nucleotides read TGTGCCAGCAGACAGGGCGATCAGCCCCAGCATTTT. Translation: CASRQGDQPQHF. The J gene is TRBJ1-5, the V gene TRBV6-5; tentative D call: TRBD1 (6 bases). From germline, CDR1 is MNHEY and CDR2 SVGAGI. The CDR3 is 12 amino acids. Trimming took 6 bases from V and 5 from J, leaving 8 bases between them.

The chain recombines TRBV10-3 with TRBJ1-5; 11 bases fit TRBD1. The CDR3 runs to 15 residues. Per germline, CDR1 ENHRY and CDR2 SYGVKD. The trim removed 2 bases at V and 4 bases at J, leaving 1 base unmatched. This CDR3 reads CAISEGQGANQPQHF. The CDR3 DNA is TGTGCCATCAGTGAGGGACAGGGGGCGAATCAGCCCCAGCATTTT.

This chain connects TRBV6-2 or TRBV6-3 to TRBJ2-5; 8 nucleotides agree with TRBD1. CDR1 and CDR2 (germline): MNHEY, SVGEGT. With V trimmed by 4 bases and J by 5 bases, 6 bases remained unmatched. The CDR3 has 14 residues. The CDR3 coding sequence is TGTGCCAGCAGTTCGGGACAGGCAAGCGAGACCCAGTACTTC. Protein: CASSSGQASETQYF.

This clone was picked up a small number of times. The rearrangement links TRBV5-1 to TRBJ2-3; D perhaps matches TRBD2 (6 bases). Between the trimmed V and J ends, which lost 6 bases and 2 bases, there was a span of 13 bases. This CDR3 spans 14 amino acids. Germline V gene lookup returns CDR1 SGHRS and CDR2 YFSETQ. The DNA for the CDR3 is TGCGCCAGCAATCCTAGCGCCTTCACAGATACGCAGTATTTT. This encodes CASNPSAFTDTQYF.

The rearrangement uses TRBV19 and TRBJ2-2; 7 bases map to TRBD1. The CDR3 is 15 residues long. Germline lookup yields CDR1 LNHDA and CDR2 SQIVND (reference sequence). With V trimmed by 5 bases and J by 1 base, 4 bases remained unmatched. The CDR3 bases are TGTGCCAGTAGTTCGGGACAGTTGAACACCGGGGAGCTGTTTTTT. This translates into CASSSGQLNTGELFF.

This chain connects TRBV2 to TRBJ2-5; 11 bases map to TRBD2. The CDR3 has 16 amino acids. Germline trimming cut 6 bases from V and 4 bases from J; bases unmatched to any gene: 10. From germline, CDR1 is SNHLY and CDR2 FYNNEI. CDR3 in amino acids: CASRLSGRASGETQYF. In DNA, the CDR3 is TGTGCCAGCAGACTTAGCGGGAGGGCCTCAGGAGAGACCCAGTACTTC.

V is TRBV3-1 (or the pseudogene TRBV3-2) and J is TRBJ2-5; D uncertain. The germline V and J ends were trimmed by 1 base and 2 bases, with 11 bases remaining between them. Germline V lookup: CDR1 LGHDT, CDR2 YNNKEL (reference sequence). The length of the CDR3 is 15 residues. CDR3 residues: CASSQGTRRQETQYF. DNA for the CDR3: TGTGCCAGCAGCCAAGGAACGAGGAGACAAGAGACCCAGTACTTC.

This rearrangement joins TRBV29-1 to TRBJ1-2; a possible D gene is TRBD1 (5 bases). With 4 bases removed from V and 7 bases from J, the gap between germline ends came to 13 bases. CDR3 length: 12 amino acids. In germline, CDR1 is SQVTM, CDR2 ANQGSEA. CDR3 residues: CSVVQSQGGYTF. The CDR3 DNA reads TGCAGCGTTGTACAATCGCAGGGTGGCTACACCTTC.

The genes are TRBV7-2 and TRBJ1-2; D perhaps matches TRBD1 (6 bases). The V end lost 5 bases, the J end lost 3 bases, and 13 bases lay between the germline ends. The CDR3 covers 14 residues. Germline CDR1 is SGHTA and CDR2 is FQGNSA. CDR3 DNA: TGTGCCAGCAGCCTAAGGACAGTCCACTATGGCTACACCTTC. Translation: CASSLRTVHYGYTF.

Here the CDR3 reads CASSLQETGGEKLFF. CDR3 nucleotide sequence: TGTGCCAGCAGCTTACAAGAGACAGGAGGTGAAAAACTGTTTTTT. This chain links TRBV7-2 with TRBJ1-4, with a weak D call TRBD1 (6 bases). The CDR3 contains 15 residues. The V and J ends lost 2 bases and 7 bases respectively, with 14 bases between them. Germline assignment: CDR1 SGHTA and CDR2 FQGNSA.

This clone was counted once. The rearrangement links TRBV29-1 to TRBJ1-1; 7 bases fit TRBD1. Trimming took 5 bases from V and 10 from J; bases not matched to a gene: 10. This CDR3 comprises 12 residues. Germline-derived CDR1 and CDR2 are SQVTM and ANQGSEA. CDR3: CSVRQGNFRAFF. CDR3 coding DNA: TGCAGCGTTAGACAGGGTAATTTTCGAGCTTTCTTT.

This clone appeared once. The CDR3, as DNA: TGTGCCAGCAGCCCCCGCAAGGGGCCTATTATCAATGAGCAGTTCTTC. As protein: CASSPRKGPIINEQFF. The rearrangement joins TRBV21-1 to TRBJ2-1; TRBD1 was called by the table and not checked on the DNA. TRBV21-1 is noted as a pseudogene. This CDR3 is 16 amino acids long.

The rearrangement links TRBV7-6 to TRBJ2-1, with TRBD2 matching over 7 bases. V lost 5 bases to trimming and J lost 8 bases; unmatched junction nucleotides: 6. The CDR3 consists of 13 residues. CDR1 is SGHVS and CDR2 is FNYEAQ in the germline V gene. DNA of the CDR3: TGTGCCAGCAGCCAGACTAGCTTCTATGAGCAGTTCTTC. Translation gives CASSQTSFYEQFF. Together with reference TRBV7-6 and TRBJ2-1, the CDR3 gives the full variable domain: GAGVSQSPRYKVTKRGQDVALRCDPISGHVSLYWYRQALGQGPEFLTYFNYEAQQDKSGLPNDRFSAERPEGSISTLTIQRTEQRDSAMYRCASSQTSFYEQFFGPGTRLTVL.

The chain has TRBV12-3 or TRBV12-4 and TRBJ2-1; tentative D call: TRBD1 (6 bases). The V and J ends lost 2 bases and 10 bases respectively, with 9 bases between them. The CDR3 has 12 residues. This CDR3 reads CASSLYREEQFF. In DNA, the CDR3 is TGTGCCAGCAGTTTATACAGGGAGGAGCAGTTCTTC.

This clone was detected once. V gene TRBV19 combines with J gene TRBJ2-1, with TRBD1 as a possible D gene (6 bases). V was clipped by 3 bases and J by 4 bases, with 19 bases between them. CDR1 and CDR2 (germline): LNHDA, SQIVND (reference sequence). This CDR3 region has 17 residues. CDR3 residues: CASSIVPQGMGYNEQFF. DNA for the CDR3: TGTGCCAGTAGTATTGTTCCCCAGGGGATGGGGTACAATGAGCAGTTCTTC.